The clone carrying this T cell receptor (beta chain) was counted many times. The read gets to within 3 residues of the CDR3 end, and the germline J gene fills in the rest. Within the sample, other DNA sequences also encode this same CDR3. This sample was taken from a study of T cell clonality in common variable immunodeficiency. CDR3 length: 19 residues. The V gene's germline CDR1 is KGHSH and CDR2 LQKENI. V dropped 3 bases and J dropped 4 bases, with 25 bases sitting between them. Profiled with immunoSEQ multiplex PCR; TCRdb holds only in-frame clones, not every one. The sample was found to contain 40,000 to 65,000 clones, and every one recurs.

This chain connects TRBV18 to TRBJ1-3, with a possible D match to TRBD1 (5 bases). The specimen was peripheral blood mononuclear cells. The sequence derives from a person between 18 and 75 years old in good health. Partial CDR3 DNA: TGTGCCAGCTCACCGCCAGGGATAGGGGCCTCACCCGGAGGAAACACC. Residues: CASSPPGIGASPGGNT. The entire CDR3 protein is CASSPPGIGASPGGNTIYF.